A selection of T cell receptor beta chains follows, all from one sample in a study of CD8 T cells in Susac syndrome. MiXCR, run by TCRdb on the immunoSEQ multiplex PCR reads, gives a single entry per CDR3 protein. The repertoire consists of 45,000 to 60,000 distinct CDR3 sequences, with 80% to 95% occurring once and the leading ten covering roughly 0.4%. The material sequenced was CD8+ T cells from PBMCs. The receptors derive from a human donor in good health. CDR3s include the opening cysteine and the closing phenylalanine or tryptophan. A D gene is named only where the DNA matches it firmly. A row's size may be missing; if present it is once, few, many or a size class.

J gene | D gene | clone size | V gene | CDR3 protein | CDR3 DNA
TRBJ2-7 | NA | NA | TRBV7-9 | CASSVQGYEQYF | TGTGCCAGCAGCGTACAGGGTTACGAGCAGTACTTC
TRBJ2-7 | TRBD2 | NA | TRBV10-3 | CAISEGTSRSYEQYF | TGTGCCATCAGTGAGGGGACTAGCCGCTCCTACGAGCAGTACTTC
TRBJ1-2 | NA | NA | TRBV5-1 | CASSLALGTYGYTF | TGCGCCAGCAGCTTGGCTTTAGGGACCTACGGCTACACCTTC
TRBJ1-1 | TRBD1 | NA | TRBV6-1 | CASSVRDRWPANTEAFF | TGTGCCAGCAGTGTCCGGGACAGGTGGCCGGCGAACACTGAAGCTTTCTTT
TRBJ2-1 | TRBD2 | NA | TRBV6-2/TRBV6-3 | CASINRLAGYNEQFF | TGTGCCAGCATCAACCGACTAGCGGGTTACAATGAGCAGTTCTTC
TRBJ2-1 | TRBD2 | once | TRBV2 | CASSEGGRPLNEQFF | TGTGCCAGCAGTGAAGGCGGGAGGCCACTCAATGAGCAGTTCTTC
TRBJ2-2 | TRBD2 | NA | TRBV20-1 | CSASPGLAGGNTGELFF | TGCAGTGCTAGCCCGGGACTAGCGGGAGGGAACACCGGGGAGCTGTTTTTT
TRBJ2-7 | NA | NA | TRBV28 | CASSPVQRASSYEQYF | TGTGCCAGCAGCCCTGTCCAGCGGGCGAGCTCCTACGAGCAGTACTTC
TRBJ1-2 | NA | NA | TRBV6-5 | CASSWGAHGYTF | TGTGCCAGCAGTTGGGGGGCGCATGGCTACACCTTC
TRBJ2-1 | NA | NA | TRBV6-2/TRBV6-3 | CASSLNSGDEQFF | TGTGCCAGCAGCCTTAATAGCGGTGATGAGCAGTTCTTC
TRBJ2-1 | TRBD1 | NA | TRBV24-1 | CATSAPGTGQDEQFF | TGTGCCACCAGTGCGCCCGGGACAGGGCAAGATGAGCAGTTCTTC
TRBJ2-7 | TRBD2 | NA | TRBV27 | CASSWAGGTYEQYF | TGTGCCAGCAGTTGGGCGGGAGGAACCTACGAGCAGTACTTC
TRBJ2-1 | TRBD2 | NA | TRBV9 | CASSVVAGGGNEQFF | TGTGCCAGCAGCGTAGTCGCGGGAGGGGGCAATGAGCAGTTCTTC
TRBJ2-7 | NA | NA | TRBV11-3 | CASSLEERVRYEQYF | TGTGCCAGCAGCTTAGAGGAGAGGGTAAGATACGAGCAGTACTTC
TRBJ2-1 | NA | NA | TRBV12-3/TRBV12-4 | CASSYPKQDLEQFF | TGTGCCAGCAGCTACCCTAAACAGGATTTAGAGCAGTTCTTC
TRBJ2-1 | NA | NA | TRBV27 | CASSLGFIGGASYNEQFF | TGTGCCAGCAGTTTAGGGTTCATCGGGGGCGCATCCTACAATGAGCAGTTCTTC
TRBJ2-1 | TRBD2 | NA | TRBV2 | CASKDTSGNNEQFF | TGTGCCAGCAAAGATACTAGCGGCAACAATGAGCAGTTCTTC
TRBJ2-6 | NA | NA | TRBV7-2 | CASSLAIFVGANVLTF | TGTGCCAGCAGCTTAGCGATATTCGTCGGGGCCAACGTCCTGACTTTC
TRBJ2-4 | TRBD2 | NA | TRBV13 | CASSLGLAGVGNIQYF | TGTGCCAGCAGCTTGGGACTAGCGGGAGTAGGAAACATTCAGTACTTC
TRBJ2-1 | TRBD2 | NA | TRBV7-8 | CASSPDGRHSYNEQFF | TGTGCCAGCAGCCCCGACGGGAGGCACTCCTACAATGAGCAGTTCTTC
TRBJ2-1 | NA | NA | TRBV7-2 | CASSYPSVYNEQFF | TGTGCCAGCAGTTACCCTAGCGTCTACAATGAGCAGTTCTTC
TRBJ2-1 | TRBD1 | NA | TRBV29-1 | CSVEFLGQGNEQFF | TGCAGCGTTGAATTCTTGGGACAGGGTAATGAGCAGTTCTTC
TRBJ2-2 | TRBD2 | once | TRBV19 | CASSISGLAEWLELFF | TGTGCCAGTAGTATCTCGGGACTAGCGGAATGGTTGGAGCTGTTTTTT
TRBJ2-7 | TRBD2 | NA | TRBV20-1 | CSATGLAVRSSYEQYF | TGCAGTGCTACTGGACTAGCGGTCCGTAGCTCCTACGAGCAGTACTTC
TRBJ1-2 | NA | NA | TRBV14 | CASSQESSGPFYGYTF | TGTGCCAGCAGCCAAGAATCGTCTGGGCCCTTCTATGGCTACACCTTC
TRBJ1-4 | NA | NA | TRBV2 | CASSEGTANEKLFF | TGTGCCAGCAGTGAAGGGACAGCAAATGAAAAACTGTTTTTT
TRBJ2-4 | NA | once | TRBV27 | CASSPRTTENIQYF | TGTGCCAGCAGTCCCCGGACTACGGAAAACATTCAGTACTTC